The 26 T cell receptor beta chains presented below share a single source sample, sequenced in a study of cytomegalovirus exposure and HLA in healthy donors. PCR was performed using 60 Vbeta and 13 Jbeta primers. Assay: immunoSEQ multiplex PCR; the TCRdb copy retains only in-frame clones and omits some. The data hold approximately 150,000 clones, with around 83% observed a single time. The sequenced sample was PBMCs. The receptors shown here come from a middle-aged man in good health and CMV-seropositive.

The chain uses TRBV2 and TRBJ1-1, with 7 bases lining up with TRBD1. This CDR3 region has 16 residues. The J segment lost 1 base and the V segment lost 0 bases, leaving 5 bases of the junction unmatched. Germline V gives CDR1 SNHLY, CDR2 FYNNEI. CDR3 coding DNA: TGTGCCAGCAGTGAAGCGAGGAACAGGGGGAACACTGAAGCTTTCTTT. Encoded protein: CASSEARNRGNTEAFF.

The chain has TRBV19 and TRBJ2-2, with D tentatively TRBD2 (7 bases). The CDR3 runs 17 residues. The germline V gene encodes CDR1 LNHDA and CDR2 SQIVND (reference sequence). V lost 7 bases, J lost 4 bases, and 22 bases lay in between. Written as DNA, the CDR3 is TGTGCCAGTACCCAAAGGCGCCCGGGGGGCGCCACCGGGGAGCTGTTTTTT. Translated: CASTQRRPGGATGELFF. Based on the CDR3 plus reference TRBV19 and TRBJ2-2, the full variable domain is DGGITQSPKYLFRKEGQNVTLSCEQNLNHDAMYWYRQDPGQGLRLIYYSQIVNDFQKGDIAEGYSVSREKKESFPLTVTSAQKNPTAFYLCASTQRRPGGATGELFFGEGSRLTVL.

This chain connects TRBV19 to TRBJ1-1, with 8 bases identical to TRBD1. Unmatched junction bases numbered 5, after V lost 3 bases and J lost 2 bases. CDR3 size: 15 residues. Per the germline V gene, CDR1 is LNHDA and CDR2 is SQIVND (reference sequence). The CDR3 protein is CASSIQGALNTEAFF. DNA for the CDR3: TGTGCCAGTAGTATCCAGGGGGCTTTAAACACTGAAGCTTTCTTT.

This sequence joins TRBV11-1 and TRBJ2-3; weak D call: TRBD2 (5 bases). The germline V and J ends were trimmed by 5 bases and 0 bases, with 12 bases remaining between them. The CDR3 consists of 15 residues. Germline V gene lookup returns CDR1 SGHAT and CDR2 FQDESV (reference sequence). This CDR3 reads CASSPRRGSTDTQYF. Written as DNA, the CDR3 is TGTGCCAGCAGCCCCAGACGGGGAAGCACAGATACGCAGTATTTT. Using reference TRBV11-1 and TRBJ2-3 for the parts outside the CDR3, the full variable domain is EAEVAQSPRYKITEKSQAVAFWCDPISGHATLYWYRQILGQGPELLVQFQDESVVDDSQLPKDRFSAERLKGVDSTLKIQPAELGDSAMYLCASSPRRGSTDTQYFGPGTRLTVL.

This chain links TRBV6-1 with TRBJ1-5; D remains unclear. This CDR3 is built from 14 residues. Germline assignment: CDR1 MNHNS and CDR2 SASEGT. The V end was cut by 7 bases, the J end by 1 base, with 11 bases between. This chain's CDR3 is CASMRGLSNQPQHF. The CDR3, as DNA: TGTGCCAGCATGAGAGGGTTGAGCAATCAGCCCCAGCATTTT.

The rearrangement uses TRBV7-9 and TRBJ2-7; D is unresolved. V lost 3 bases and J 0 bases, leaving 6 bases between the germline ends. CDR3 length equals 13 residues. CDR1 is SEHNR, CDR2 FQNEAQ, per germline (reference sequence). The CDR3 loop reads CASSFPSSYEQYF. The CDR3 DNA sequence: TGTGCCAGCAGCTTTCCCAGCTCCTACGAGCAGTACTTC.

As DNA, the CDR3 is TGTGCCGGGCGGGGCTACCAAGAGACCCAGTACTTC. It specifies CAGRGYQETQYF. The gene calls are TRBV21-1 and TRBJ2-5; the D call of TRBD2 is as the table states it, not checked on the DNA. TRBV21-1 is a pseudogene segment. CDR3 length: 12 residues.

The chain combines TRBV9 with TRBJ2-3, with 7 bases fitting TRBD2. The CDR3 totals 16 residues. J gave up 4 bases and V 0 bases, and 8 bases lay outside the gene matches. Germline V gene sequence: CDR1 SGDLS, CDR2 YYNGEE. CDR3 DNA: TGTGCCAGCAGCGTAGACTACCTAGCGGATGCAGATACGCAGTATTTT. This codes for CASSVDYLADADTQYF.

This chain joins TRBV9 and TRBJ1-2, with D unclear. This CDR3 comprises 14 residues. V dropped 3 bases and J dropped 2 bases, with 11 bases sitting between them. Germline V gives CDR1 SGDLS, CDR2 YYNGEE. This CDR3 is CASSANSFNYGYTF. In DNA, the CDR3 is TGTGCCAGCAGCGCCAACTCATTCAACTATGGCTACACCTTC.

As to this clone: This same CDR3 is encoded by further DNA sequences in the sample. This CDR3 reads CASSVEGGQGNTIYF. CDR3 bases: TGTGCCAGCAGCGTAGAGGGGGGACAGGGAAACACCATATATTTT. The J gene is TRBJ1-3, the V gene TRBV9; 7 bases align to TRBD1. The CDR3 extends over 15 amino acids. Germline assignment: CDR1 SGDLS and CDR2 YYNGEE. Germline trimming cut 0 bases from V and 4 bases from J; bases unmatched to any gene: 4.

The chain is built from TRBV18 and TRBJ1-5, with 9 bases that match TRBD1. Looked up from germline, CDR1 is KGHSH and CDR2 is LQKENI. This CDR3 contains 15 residues. Trimming at V came to 1 base and at J to 5 bases, leaving 3 bases not matched to a gene. The CDR3 nucleotides are TGTGCCAGCTCACCACAGGGGACAGGGTATCAGCCCCAGCATTTT. Its translation is CASSPQGTGYQPQHF.

The rearrangement joins TRBV5-1 to TRBJ2-6; D call uncertain. Trimming removed 6 bases at V and 1 base at J, with 17 bases between. The CDR3 is 17 amino acids. The V gene's germline CDR1 is SGHRS and CDR2 YFSETQ. The CDR3 loop reads CASNRGPPLSGANVLTF. In DNA form, the CDR3 reads TGCGCCAGCAACCGAGGCCCTCCATTGTCTGGGGCCAACGTCCTGACTTTC.

The V gene is TRBV10-3, the J gene TRBJ2-3, with D maybe TRBD2 (6 bases). The ends were cut back, 0 bases at V and 2 bases at J, with 12 bases in the middle. The germline gives CDR1 ENHRY, CDR2 SYGVKD. The CDR3 contains 16 residues. The CDR3 reads CAISESEVLATDTQYF. In DNA, the CDR3 is TGTGCCATCAGTGAGTCGGAGGTACTAGCCACAGATACGCAGTATTTT.

This rearrangement joins TRBV2 to TRBJ1-6, with D possibly TRBD1 on 5 matching bases. Germline lookup yields CDR1 SNHLY and CDR2 FYNNEI. The CDR3 covers 16 residues. V dropped 4 bases and J dropped 7 bases, with 17 bases sitting between them. The CDR3 loop is CASSVTRQPLNSPLHF. As DNA, the CDR3 is TGTGCCAGCAGTGTTACGAGACAGCCTCTAAATTCACCCCTCCACTTT.

The J gene is TRBJ2-1, the V gene TRBV7-2; 7 nucleotides line up with TRBD2. Germline V CDR1 and CDR2: SGHTA, FQGNSA. Germline trimming cut 3 bases from V and 6 bases from J; bases unmatched to any gene: 8. CDR3 length: 15 residues. The CDR3 DNA reads as TGTGCCAGCAGCTTTAGCGGGTGGGGGGGCAATGAGCAGTTCTTC. Encoded protein: CASSFSGWGGNEQFF. The full variable domain, completed using reference TRBV7-2 and TRBJ2-1, is GAGVSQSPSNKVTEKGKDVELRCDPISGHTALYWYRQSLGQGLEFLIYFQGNSAPDKSGLPSDRFSAERTGGSVSTLTIQRTQQEDSAVYLCASSFSGWGGNEQFFGPGTRLTVL.

The chain has TRBV7-2 and TRBJ2-7, with D possibly TRBD1 on 6 matching bases. Germline lookup yields CDR1 SGHTA and CDR2 FQGNSA. The CDR3 is 15 residues long. V was clipped by 4 bases and J by 1 base, with 14 bases between them. DNA for the CDR3: TGTGCCAGCAGCTACCCAGGGGCCCGGTCCTACGAGCAGTACTTC. Its translation: CASSYPGARSYEQYF.

The CDR3 region has the DNA TGTGCCAGCAGCGTACAGGGCTCATACGAGCAGTACTTC. As protein: CASSVQGSYEQYF. V is TRBV9 and J is TRBJ2-7; possibly TRBD1 for D (5 bases). This CDR3 is 13 amino acids long. Between the trimmed V and J ends, which lost 1 base and 4 bases, there was a span of 9 bases. Germline CDR1 and CDR2: SGDLS and YYNGEE. Looking up the rest from reference TRBV9 and TRBJ2-7 gives the full variable domain: DSGVTQTPKHLITATGQRVTLRCSPRSGDLSVYWYQQSLDQGLQFLIQYYNGEERAKGNILERFSAQQFPDLHSELNLSSLELGDSALYFCASSVQGSYEQYFGPGTRLTVT.

The chain has TRBV30 and TRBJ1-1; TRBD1 might be the D (6 bases). CDR1 is GTSNPN and CDR2 is SVGIG in the germline V gene (reference sequence). The CDR3 loop spans 13 amino acids. Deletions cut 3 bases from V and 5 bases from J, with 13 bases between. CDR3: CAWRPTGKTEAFF. The CDR3 DNA is TGTGCCTGGAGACCCACAGGGAAAACTGAAGCTTTCTTT.

The chain is built from TRBV9 and TRBJ2-3, with 8 nucleotides matching TRBD2. In germline, CDR1 is SGDLS, CDR2 YYNGEE. The V segment lost 1 base and the J segment 3 bases; nucleotides outside the gene matches: 7. The CDR3 is made up of 16 amino acids. The CDR3 DNA sequence: TGTGCCAGCAGCGTAAGTAGCGGGAAAGGGACAGATACGCAGTATTTT. Protein product: CASSVSSGKGTDTQYF.

The CDR3 region is CASSELGRADQPQHF. CDR3 nucleotide sequence: TGTGCCAGCAGTGAATTAGGCAGGGCTGATCAGCCCCAGCATTTT. The chain has TRBV6-1 and TRBJ1-5, with a weak D call TRBD1 (5 bases). V gave up 2 bases and J gave up 5 bases, with 13 bases separating them. This CDR3 has 15 residues. Germline values: CDR1 MNHNS, CDR2 SASEGT.

This clone was observed a handful of times. In DNA, the CDR3 is TGCAGTGCTAGAGATTGGGAGGGCTACACCTTC. This codes for CSARDWEGYTF. The chain links TRBV20-1 to TRBJ1-2; D gene unclear. The CDR3 contains 11 residues. V was shortened by 0 bases and J by 8 bases, with 7 bases between the two germline ends. Germline values: CDR1 DFQATT, CDR2 SNEGSKA (reference sequence).

V usage is TRBV27 and J usage is TRBJ1-6; D is possibly TRBD1 (5 bases). The CDR3 runs 15 residues. V lost 3 bases and J 5 bases, leaving 11 bases between the germline ends. Germline CDR1 MNHEY, CDR2 SMNVEV (reference sequence). DNA of the CDR3: TGTGCCAGCAGTTTGTTCGCAGGGCATAATTCACCCCTCCACTTT. This translates into CASSLFAGHNSPLHF.

The V call is TRBV9, the J call TRBJ1-2; D gene uncertain. Trimming pared 7 bases from V and 5 bases from J, leaving 12 bases between. Germline values: CDR1 SGDLS, CDR2 YYNGEE. This CDR3 spans 12 amino acids. CDR3 sequence: CASSRGIYGYTF. The CDR3 nucleotides are TGTGCCAGCTCACGAGGGATATATGGCTACACCTTC.

The J gene is TRBJ1-2, the V gene TRBV6-5, with no clear D. The CDR3 length is 14 residues. V was cut by 2 bases and J by 7 bases, with 14 bases left in between. Germline V gives CDR1 MNHEY, CDR2 SVGAGI. This CDR3 reads CASSYRGSVSGYTF. CDR3 in DNA: TGTGCCAGCAGTTACCGGGGATCGGTTTCTGGCTACACCTTC.

This sequence joins TRBV27 and TRBJ2-1; tentative D call: TRBD1 (7 bases). Germline values: CDR1 MNHEY, CDR2 SMNVEV (reference sequence). The V gene lost 2 bases and the J gene lost 7 bases, with 21 bases spanning the gap. This CDR3 is built from 17 residues. The CDR3 coding sequence is TGTGCCAGCAGTTTAATGGCAGGGGGGCTTTTTATAAATGAGCAGTTCTTC. It yields the protein CASSLMAGGLFINEQFF.

This rearrangement joins TRBV14 to TRBJ1-2; 9 bases are a match to TRBD1. This CDR3 region has 15 residues. In germline, CDR1 is SGHDN, CDR2 FVKESK. With V trimmed by 3 bases and J by 4 bases, 6 bases remained unmatched. This CDR3 reads CASSQTGGGIYGYTF. The CDR3 bases are TGTGCCAGCAGCCAGACAGGGGGGGGAATCTATGGCTACACCTTC. Full variable domain (missing parts from reference TRBV14 and TRBJ1-2): EAGVTQFPSHSVIEKGQTVTLRCDPISGHDNLYWYRRVMGKEIKFLLHFVKESKQDESGMPNNRFLAERTGGTYSTLKVQPAELEDSGVYFCASSQTGGGIYGYTFGSGTRLTVV.